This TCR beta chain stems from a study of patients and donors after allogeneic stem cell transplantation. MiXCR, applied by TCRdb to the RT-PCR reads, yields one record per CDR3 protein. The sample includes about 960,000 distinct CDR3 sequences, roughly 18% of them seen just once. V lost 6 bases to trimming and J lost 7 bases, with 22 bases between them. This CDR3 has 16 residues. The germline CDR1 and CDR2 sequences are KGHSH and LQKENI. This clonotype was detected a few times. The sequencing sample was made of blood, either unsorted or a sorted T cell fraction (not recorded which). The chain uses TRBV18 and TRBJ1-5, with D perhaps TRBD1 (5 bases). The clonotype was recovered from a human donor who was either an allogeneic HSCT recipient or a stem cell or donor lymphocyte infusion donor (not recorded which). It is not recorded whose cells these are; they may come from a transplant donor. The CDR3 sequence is CASSPRALSGVQPQHF. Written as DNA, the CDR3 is TGTGCCAGCTCTCCCAGGGCCCTGTCCGGGGTCCAGCCCCAGCATTTT.